This TCR beta chain was observed in a study of blood T cell repertoires in COVID-19. Study background: COVID-19 samples, acute and convalescent, were from the United States, Italy and Spain. In each case, the material was cDNA or gDNA derived from T cells, B-cell-depleted T cells, or PBMCs.

The V end was cut by 8 bases, the J end by 3 bases, with 13 bases between. The CDR3 sequence is 13 residues long. Germline V gives CDR1 LNHDA, CDR2 SQIVND (reference sequence). Original processing notes: Counts of nucleated cells, estimated from reference gene primer amplification, were obtained. TCRdb keeps only in-frame clones here, not all; method: immunoSEQ multiplex PCR. Clonal size and the V and J genes are those of that table, whereas D and trimming came from the DNA. The sample lists around 250,000 clones; approximately 88% were seen once. Individuals drawn from under 30 US areas were about 18 to 95 years old.

The sequence was collected from a woman between 40 and 50 years old who had been exposed to COVID-19. The chain couples TRBV19 to TRBJ1-2, with no clear D. The sample consisted of PBMCs or T cells enriched from blood (not recorded which). The CDR3 DNA sequence: TGTGCCAGTGTGGAGGACGGCCACTATGGCTACACCTTC. Residues: CASVEDGHYGYTF.